The T cell receptor beta chain described here comes from a study of T cell responses to AZD1222 COVID-19 vaccine. Assay used: immunoSEQ multiplex PCR; TCRdb lists only in-frame clones, some missing. The sample lists 110,000 or so clones, around nine tenths seen once, with more than 10% in the top ten. This receptor was identified in an adult in good health. Sequencing used peripheral blood, obtained on day 0 of AZD1222 vaccination.

This chain's CDR3 is CASSLPGSQETQYF. The CDR3 DNA reads TGTGCCAGCAGCTTACCCGGGTCCCAAGAGACCCAGTACTTC. The chain couples TRBV7-2 to TRBJ2-5; D is unclear. Germline-derived CDR1 and CDR2 are SGHTA and FQGNSA. The ends were cut back, 2 bases at V and 1 base at J, with 8 bases in the middle. CDR3 size: 14 residues.